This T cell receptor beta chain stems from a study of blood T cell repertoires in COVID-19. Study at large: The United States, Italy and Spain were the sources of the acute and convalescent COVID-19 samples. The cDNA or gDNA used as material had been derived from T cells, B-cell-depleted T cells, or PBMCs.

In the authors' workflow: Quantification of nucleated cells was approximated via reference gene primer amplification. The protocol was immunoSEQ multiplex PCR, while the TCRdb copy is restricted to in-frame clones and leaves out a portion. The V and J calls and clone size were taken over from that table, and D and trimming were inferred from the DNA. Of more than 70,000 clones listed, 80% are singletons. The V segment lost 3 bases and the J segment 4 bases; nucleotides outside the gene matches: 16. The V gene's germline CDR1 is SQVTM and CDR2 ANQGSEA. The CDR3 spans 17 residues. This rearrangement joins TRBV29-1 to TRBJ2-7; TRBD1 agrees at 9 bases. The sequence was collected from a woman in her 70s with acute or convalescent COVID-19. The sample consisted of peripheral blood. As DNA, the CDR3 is TGCAGCGTTGAGGATACAGGGGGCAAAATAAGGGGATACGAGCAGTACTTC. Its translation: CSVEDTGGKIRGYEQYF.